Detailed here is one T cell receptor (beta chain). Trimming shortened V by 7 bases and J by 2 bases, and 10 bases separated the two germline ends. This CDR3 is 12 amino acids long. Looked up from germline, CDR1 is SQVTM and CDR2 is ANQGSEA. This specimen belongs to a study of beta chain features in type 1 diabetes. Expressed TCRB transcripts got sequenced, as all isolated RNA was reverse transcribed. TCRdb's copy holds only in-frame clones and misses some; the assay was immunoSEQ multiplex PCR. The repertoire holds around 340,000 clones, with 6.5% to 10% as singletons. This TCR was sampled from a woman aged 18-29 years in good health. Specimen: central memory CD4+ T cells from blood. The chain has TRBV29-1 and TRBJ2-3; D is ambiguous. CDR3: CSGIADTDTQYF. In nucleotides, the CDR3 is TGCAGCGGAATAGCAGACACAGATACGCAGTATTTT.